These T cell receptor beta chains were read from a single sample in a study of T cell changes during pregnancy in multiple sclerosis. The protocol was immunoSEQ multiplex PCR, while the TCRdb copy is restricted to in-frame clones and leaves out a portion. The sample records tens of thousands of clones, roughly 93% being singletons. Sequences were derived from peripheral blood, sampled in the second trimester of pregnancy. These receptors were collected from a female donor in good health, enrolled as a control in a pregnancy study. Both conserved end residues are part of each CDR3. A D gene is named only where the DNA matches it firmly. Not all rows give a size; the values are once, few, many and, for expanded clones, a class.

cdr3_length: 16; v_call: TRBV10-3; d_call: TRBD2; clone_size: .; j_call: TRBJ2-1; cdr3_nt: TGTGCCATCAGGGGACTAGCGGGACTACCTACGAATGAGCAGTTCTTC; cdr3_aa: CAIRGLAGLPTNEQFF
cdr3_length: 18; v_call: TRBV28; d_call: .; clone_size: .; j_call: TRBJ1-3; cdr3_nt: TGTGCCAGCAGACCTGAAAACATTGCCCTGTCCAATGGAAACACCATATATTTT; cdr3_aa: CASRPENIALSNGNTIYF
cdr3_length: 16; v_call: TRBV11-2; d_call: TRBD2; clone_size: few; j_call: TRBJ2-7; cdr3_nt: TGTGCCAGCAGCTTATTTCGCGGGAGGGAATACTACGAGCAGTACTTC; cdr3_aa: CASSLFRGREYYEQYF
cdr3_length: 13; v_call: TRBV2; d_call: TRBD1; clone_size: .; j_call: TRBJ1-5; cdr3_nt: TGTGCCAGCAAGGGACAGGGGGAACAGCCCCAGCATTTT; cdr3_aa: CASKGQGEQPQHF
cdr3_length: 13; v_call: TRBV5-6; d_call: .; clone_size: .; j_call: TRBJ2-3; cdr3_nt: TGTGCCTCGGGAGCCCCGGGCACAGATACGCAGTATTTT; cdr3_aa: CASGAPGTDTQYF
cdr3_length: 16; v_call: TRBV7-9; d_call: TRBD2; clone_size: .; j_call: TRBJ2-5; cdr3_nt: TGTGCCAGCAGCCAACTAGCGGGAGGACAAAAAGAGACCCAGTACTTC; cdr3_aa: CASSQLAGGQKETQYF
cdr3_length: 15; v_call: TRBV10-3; d_call: .; clone_size: .; j_call: TRBJ2-5; cdr3_nt: TGTGCCATCAGTGAGTCTGTTGGTGTAGAGGAGACCCAGTACTTC; cdr3_aa: CAISESVGVEETQYF
cdr3_length: 15; v_call: TRBV27; d_call: TRBD1; clone_size: .; j_call: TRBJ2-1; cdr3_nt: TGTGCCAGCAAGCCCGGGACAGGGGGATACAATGAGCAGTTCTTC; cdr3_aa: CASKPGTGGYNEQFF
cdr3_length: 17; v_call: TRBV11-2; d_call: TRBD2; clone_size: .; j_call: TRBJ2-1; cdr3_nt: TGTGCCAGCAGCTTGTTGGCTAGCGGGAGTTTGGCCGGTGAGCAGTTCTTC; cdr3_aa: CASSLLASGSLAGEQFF
cdr3_length: 16; v_call: TRBV5-4; d_call: TRBD2; clone_size: .; j_call: TRBJ2-3; cdr3_nt: TGTGCCAGCAGCCCTTCACTAGCGGGGACCTCAGATACGCAGTATTTT; cdr3_aa: CASSPSLAGTSDTQYF
cdr3_length: 15; v_call: TRBV7-2; d_call: TRBD1; clone_size: .; j_call: TRBJ1-5; cdr3_nt: TGTGCCAGCAGCTTAGATACAGGGGTTGAACAGCCCCAGCATTTT; cdr3_aa: CASSLDTGVEQPQHF
cdr3_length: 15; v_call: TRBV7-2; d_call: .; clone_size: .; j_call: TRBJ1-3; cdr3_nt: TGTGCCAGCACCCTAACAGGGCACTCTGGAAACACCATATATTTT; cdr3_aa: CASTLTGHSGNTIYF
cdr3_length: 14; v_call: TRBV28; d_call: TRBD1; clone_size: .; j_call: TRBJ2-7; cdr3_nt: TGTGCCAGCAGTTTGGGGACAGGGGTGTACGAGCAGTACTTC; cdr3_aa: CASSLGTGVYEQYF
cdr3_length: 18; v_call: TRBV5-5; d_call: TRBD2; clone_size: .; j_call: TRBJ2-3; cdr3_nt: TGTGCCAGCAGCCCGACTAGCGGGGAACCTCCTAGCACAGATACGCAGTATTTT; cdr3_aa: CASSPTSGEPPSTDTQYF
cdr3_length: 15; v_call: TRBV19; d_call: .; clone_size: .; j_call: TRBJ1-5; cdr3_nt: TGTGCCAGTAGTATAGACAGGGGTTCAGGTCAGCCCCAGCATTTT; cdr3_aa: CASSIDRGSGQPQHF
cdr3_length: 13; v_call: TRBV6-4; d_call: .; clone_size: large; j_call: TRBJ2-1; cdr3_nt: TGTGCCAGCAGTGCGGGTTTTGAGAATGAGCAGTTCTTC; cdr3_aa: CASSAGFENEQFF
cdr3_length: 13; v_call: TRBV2; d_call: .; clone_size: .; j_call: TRBJ1-2; cdr3_nt: TGTGCCAGCACCAGGGGAGTGGGGTTAAACTACACCTTC; cdr3_aa: CASTRGVGLNYTF
cdr3_length: 15; v_call: TRBV6-6; d_call: .; clone_size: .; j_call: TRBJ1-5; cdr3_nt: TGTGCCAGCAGTTACTTAGGGGGTGGTAATCAGCCCCAGCATTTT; cdr3_aa: CASSYLGGGNQPQHF
cdr3_length: 15; v_call: TRBV27; d_call: .; clone_size: .; j_call: TRBJ1-3; cdr3_nt: TGTGCCAGCAGTATGGACAAGAGCTCTGGAAACACCATATATTTT; cdr3_aa: CASSMDKSSGNTIYF
cdr3_length: 15; v_call: TRBV6-1; d_call: .; clone_size: .; j_call: TRBJ1-6; cdr3_nt: TGTGCCAGCAGTGACAGGCCGATCTATAATTCACCCCTCCACTTT; cdr3_aa: CASSDRPIYNSPLHF
cdr3_length: 16; v_call: TRBV6-1; d_call: .; clone_size: .; j_call: TRBJ1-4; cdr3_nt: TGTGCCAGCAGTGAACAGGGTATTGCAACTAATGAAAAACTGTTTTTT; cdr3_aa: CASSEQGIATNEKLFF
cdr3_length: 14; v_call: TRBV7-3; d_call: .; clone_size: .; j_call: TRBJ2-1; cdr3_nt: TGTGCCAGCAGCCTACAGGGCCTGAACAATGAGCAGTTCTTC; cdr3_aa: CASSLQGLNNEQFF
cdr3_length: 15; v_call: TRBV30; d_call: TRBD1; clone_size: once; j_call: TRBJ1-5; cdr3_nt: TGTGCCTGGAGTTGCGGACAGGGGGCAGGACAGCCCCAGCATTTT; cdr3_aa: CAWSCGQGAGQPQHF
cdr3_length: 16; v_call: TRBV5-1; d_call: TRBD1; clone_size: .; j_call: TRBJ2-3; cdr3_nt: TGCGCCAGCAGCCCATTTGACAGGGGGACTGGAGATACGCAGTATTTT; cdr3_aa: CASSPFDRGTGDTQYF
cdr3_length: 15; v_call: TRBV2; d_call: .; clone_size: .; j_call: TRBJ1-6; cdr3_nt: TGTGCCAGCAGTATCGCTGCGGGGAGTAATTCACCCCTCCACTTT; cdr3_aa: CASSIAAGSNSPLHF
cdr3_length: 14; v_call: TRBV28; d_call: .; clone_size: .; j_call: TRBJ1-2; cdr3_nt: TGTGCCAGCAGTCCAAGACAGCGAAACTATGGCTACACCTTC; cdr3_aa: CASSPRQRNYGYTF
cdr3_length: 14; v_call: TRBV6-5; d_call: .; clone_size: .; j_call: TRBJ1-2; cdr3_nt: TGTGCCAGCAGTTCACTGGGGGGAGACTATGGCTACACCTTC; cdr3_aa: CASSSLGGDYGYTF
cdr3_length: 11; v_call: TRBV20-1; d_call: .; clone_size: few; j_call: TRBJ2-5; cdr3_nt: TGCAGTGCCTCGTACCAAGAGACCCAGTACTTC; cdr3_aa: CSASYQETQYF
cdr3_length: 15; v_call: TRBV7-9; d_call: TRBD1; clone_size: once; j_call: TRBJ1-3; cdr3_nt: TGTGCCAGCAGCTCCCGGACAGGGGAAGGCAACACCATATATTTT; cdr3_aa: CASSSRTGEGNTIYF
cdr3_length: 10; v_call: TRBV4-1; d_call: .; clone_size: .; j_call: TRBJ1-2; cdr3_nt: TGCGCCACCTGGGCCTATGGCTACACCTTC; cdr3_aa: CATWAYGYTF
cdr3_length: 14; v_call: TRBV6-1; d_call: TRBD1; clone_size: .; j_call: TRBJ2-7; cdr3_nt: TGTGCCAGCAGTGCACGGACAGGGGGCTACGAGCAGTACTTC; cdr3_aa: CASSARTGGYEQYF
cdr3_length: 13; v_call: TRBV15; d_call: TRBD1; clone_size: .; j_call: TRBJ1-1; cdr3_nt: TGTGCCACCAGCAGAGGTCGAACAGGGGTAGCTTTCTTT; cdr3_aa: CATSRGRTGVAFF
cdr3_length: 17; v_call: TRBV4-1; d_call: TRBD2; clone_size: .; j_call: TRBJ2-7; cdr3_nt: TGCGCCAGCAGCCTTCGACTGATTCTAGCGGGAGCCTACGAGCAGTACTTC; cdr3_aa: CASSLRLILAGAYEQYF
cdr3_length: 15; v_call: TRBV28; d_call: TRBD1; clone_size: .; j_call: TRBJ2-5; cdr3_nt: TGTGCCAGCAGCCCAGGGACAGGGATCCAAGAGACCCAGTACTTC; cdr3_aa: CASSPGTGIQETQYF
cdr3_length: 16; v_call: TRBV23-1; d_call: .; clone_size: .; j_call: TRBJ1-5; cdr3_nt: TGCGCCAGCAGTCAAGACAGGTGTCATGGTAATCAGCCCCAGCATTTT; cdr3_aa: CASSQDRCHGNQPQHF
cdr3_length: 17; v_call: TRBV27; d_call: TRBD1; clone_size: .; j_call: TRBJ1-2; cdr3_nt: TGTGCCAGCAGTTTCGGGACAGGCGGCTCCACTAACTATGGCTACACCTTC; cdr3_aa: CASSFGTGGSTNYGYTF
cdr3_length: 13; v_call: TRBV7-5; d_call: .; clone_size: .; j_call: TRBJ2-5; cdr3_nt: TGTGCCAGAAGCCCAACTAGGGGGGAGACCCAGTACTTC; cdr3_aa: CARSPTRGETQYF
cdr3_length: 16; v_call: TRBV5-4; d_call: TRBD2; clone_size: .; j_call: TRBJ2-1; cdr3_nt: TGTGCCAGCAGCAAGCGACTAGCCCTTGGGGGGGATGAGCAGTTCTTC; cdr3_aa: CASSKRLALGGDEQFF
cdr3_length: 15; v_call: TRBV16; d_call: .; clone_size: .; j_call: TRBJ2-5; cdr3_nt: TGTGCCAGCAGCCAATCAACTCCAGGTTGGGAGACCCAGTACTTC; cdr3_aa: CASSQSTPGWETQYF
cdr3_length: 13; v_call: TRBV6-5; d_call: .; clone_size: .; j_call: TRBJ2-1; cdr3_nt: TGTGCCAGCAGTTACTCCCGCGACAATGAGCAGTTCTTC; cdr3_aa: CASSYSRDNEQFF
cdr3_length: 14; v_call: TRBV2; d_call: .; clone_size: .; j_call: TRBJ2-3; cdr3_nt: TGTGCCAGCAGTGAACCGGGGGTCACAGATACGCAGTATTTT; cdr3_aa: CASSEPGVTDTQYF
cdr3_length: 14; v_call: TRBV19; d_call: TRBD2; clone_size: .; j_call: TRBJ2-7; cdr3_nt: TGTGCCAGTAGGCCCGGGACTAGCGGGTACGAGCAGTACTTC; cdr3_aa: CASRPGTSGYEQYF
cdr3_length: 17; v_call: TRBV7-3; d_call: TRBD2; clone_size: .; j_call: TRBJ2-6; cdr3_nt: TGTGCCAGCAGCTTAAACCCCGGGGGGACTGGGGCCAACGTCCTGACTTTC; cdr3_aa: CASSLNPGGTGANVLTF
cdr3_length: 15; v_call: TRBV18; d_call: .; clone_size: .; j_call: TRBJ2-5; cdr3_nt: TGTGCCAGCTCACCCCAGCGGACCCCCCAAGAGACCCAGTACTTC; cdr3_aa: CASSPQRTPQETQYF
cdr3_length: 13; v_call: TRBV6-1; d_call: .; clone_size: once; j_call: TRBJ1-1; cdr3_nt: TGTGCCAGCAGTTTGGAGATCGACACTGAAGCTTTCTTT; cdr3_aa: CASSLEIDTEAFF
cdr3_length: 14; v_call: TRBV29-1; d_call: .; clone_size: .; j_call: TRBJ2-3; cdr3_nt: TGCAGCGTTCAACGACGGGATCGCACAGATACGCAGTATTTT; cdr3_aa: CSVQRRDRTDTQYF
cdr3_length: 15; v_call: TRBV5-1; d_call: .; clone_size: .; j_call: TRBJ2-7; cdr3_nt: TGCGCCAGCAGCTTCCTGGACGGGACTTCCTACGAGCAGTACTTC; cdr3_aa: CASSFLDGTSYEQYF